This TCR beta chain came from a study of T cells and Merkel cell carcinoma outcomes. Notes on the study in general: In Merkel cell carcinoma, repertoire and T-cell density reportedly predicted outcomes.

Germline assignment: CDR1 MNHEY and CDR2 SMNVEV (reference sequence). CDR3 length: 15 amino acids. Trimming removed 4 bases at V and 5 bases at J, with 16 bases between. Worth noting for this clone: The antigen is undetermined.

Profiling relied on immunoSEQ multiplex PCR, and the TCRdb table lists in-frame clones only, not all of them. The sample has 5,000 to 8,000 clones; about 90% are singletons. V and J are TRBV27 and TRBJ2-3; a possible D gene is TRBD2 (7 bases). Material: tumor tissue from Merkel cell carcinoma. The TCR was taken from a human donor with Merkel cell carcinoma. The CDR3 here is CASSSPGGRGDTQYF. CDR3 DNA: TGTGCCAGCAGTTCGCCCGGGGGGCGGGGAGATACGCAGTATTTT.